The sequence of this T cell receptor beta chain was determined in a study of blood T cell repertoires in COVID-19. Libraries were prepared by immunoSEQ multiplex PCR; TCRdb keeps only in-frame clonotypes and omits some of them. The sample has roughly 57,000 clones, more than 75% seen once. In germline, CDR1 is MNHNS, CDR2 SASEGT. The length of the CDR3 is 16 residues. The V and J ends lost 4 bases and 5 bases respectively, with 17 bases between them. The gene calls are TRBV6-1 and TRBJ1-4; D is possibly TRBD1 (5 bases). Sequencing used peripheral blood. This receptor was identified in a woman aged 60 to 75 with COVID-19, enrolled during active disease. DNA of the CDR3: TGTGCCAGCAGTGGTTTTTCAGGGAGGAGAAATGAAAAACTGTTTTTT. Its protein is CASSGFSGRRNEKLFF.